The 8 T cell receptor beta chains reported below all come from one sample, sequenced in a study of chemoradiotherapy in HPV16-positive cancers. The data were produced by immunoSEQ multiplex PCR, yet TCRdb's version contains in-frame clones alone and is incomplete. Counted here are roughly 32,000 clones, 89% occurring once; the ten biggest clones make up about 3%. The source was blood, collected from a patient who underwent chemoradiotherapy. Source of these receptors: a human donor with HPV-associated anogenital cancer.

Of note for this clone: Within the sample, other DNA sequences also encode this same CDR3. V gene TRBV2 combines with J gene TRBJ1-1, with a tentative D call TRBD1 (5 bases). The CDR3 is 13 amino acids. The V end was cut by 2 bases, the J end by 1 base, with 5 bases between. CDR1 and CDR2 from the germline V gene are SNHLY and FYNNEI. CDR3 residues: CASSERGNTEAFF. DNA for the CDR3: TGTGCCAGCAGTGAAAGGGGGAACACTGAAGCTTTCTTT. Using reference TRBV2 and TRBJ1-1 for the parts outside the CDR3, the full variable domain is EPEVTQTPSHQVTQMGQEVILRCVPISNHLYFYWYRQILGQKVEFLVSFYNNEISEKSEIFDDQFSVERPDGSNFTLKIRSTKLEDSAMYFCASSERGNTEAFFGQGTRLTVV.

The V and J genes are TRBV11-3 and TRBJ2-7; possibly TRBD1 for D (6 bases). Between the trimmed V and J ends, which lost 4 bases and 7 bases, there was a span of 14 bases. Germline V CDR1 and CDR2: SGHNT, YENEEA. This CDR3 comprises 13 residues. The CDR3 spells CASSYDRIGEQYF. CDR3 bases: TGTGCCAGCAGCTACGACAGGATCGGGGAGCAGTACTTC.

The J gene is TRBJ1-3, the V gene TRBV6-6; 8 bases line up with TRBD1. V shed 4 bases and J 11 bases; nucleotides not matched to a gene: 7. Per germline, CDR1 MNHNY and CDR2 SVGAGI (reference sequence). The CDR3 contains 13 residues. CDR3 amino acids: CASSLDRDRAIYF. DNA of the CDR3: TGTGCCAGCAGTTTGGACAGGGATCGTGCCATATATTTT.

The chain joins TRBV5-1 to TRBJ2-7, with TRBD1 as a possible D gene (6 bases). The germline V and J ends were trimmed by 0 bases and 4 bases, with 14 bases remaining between them. Germline CDR1 reads SGHRS; CDR2 reads YFSETQ. The CDR3 covers 15 residues. The CDR3 sequence is CASSLGQGPSYEQYF. The CDR3 bases are TGCGCCAGCAGCTTGGGGCAGGGGCCCTCGTACGAGCAGTACTTC.

This chain uses TRBV9 with TRBJ2-3, with 10 bases matching TRBD2. This CDR3 comprises 17 residues. Trimming took 0 bases from V and 5 from J; bases not matched to a gene: 9. Germline V gene lookup returns CDR1 SGDLS and CDR2 YYNGEE. Here the CDR3 reads CASSVDPAGGLRDTQYF. In DNA form, the CDR3 reads TGTGCCAGCAGCGTAGACCCAGCGGGGGGGCTAAGAGATACGCAGTATTTT.

J is TRBJ1-2 and V is TRBV5-5; 8 bases align to TRBD1. The junction had 13 bases not matched to a gene; V was cut back by 4 bases and J by 8 bases. Germline-derived CDR1 and CDR2 are SGHKS and YYEKEE (reference sequence). The CDR3 extends over 15 amino acids. The CDR3 DNA reads TGTGCCAGCAGCCTTCAGGGGGCGGACATCTTGGGCTACACCTTC. This sequence encodes CASSLQGADILGYTF.

This clone has a single count. The chain combines TRBV30 with TRBJ1-1; 8 bases are shared with TRBD1. V dropped 3 bases and J dropped 4; count of bases not matched to a gene: 7. CDR3 size: 14 residues. Germline CDR1 reads GTSNPN; CDR2 reads SVGIG (reference sequence). The CDR3 nucleotides read TGTGCCTGGAGAGGACAGGGAGATTCCACTGAAGCTTTCTTT. Translation gives CAWRGQGDSTEAFF.

The chain has TRBV5-1 and TRBJ2-7; D may be TRBD2 (6 bases). V was trimmed by 2 bases and J by 5 bases, leaving 14 bases between them. Germline CDR1 SGHRS, CDR2 YFSETQ. The CDR3 runs to 14 residues. The CDR3 loop reads CASSLGRRGNEQYF. CDR3 bases: TGCGCCAGCAGCTTAGGTCGGAGGGGCAACGAGCAGTACTTC.